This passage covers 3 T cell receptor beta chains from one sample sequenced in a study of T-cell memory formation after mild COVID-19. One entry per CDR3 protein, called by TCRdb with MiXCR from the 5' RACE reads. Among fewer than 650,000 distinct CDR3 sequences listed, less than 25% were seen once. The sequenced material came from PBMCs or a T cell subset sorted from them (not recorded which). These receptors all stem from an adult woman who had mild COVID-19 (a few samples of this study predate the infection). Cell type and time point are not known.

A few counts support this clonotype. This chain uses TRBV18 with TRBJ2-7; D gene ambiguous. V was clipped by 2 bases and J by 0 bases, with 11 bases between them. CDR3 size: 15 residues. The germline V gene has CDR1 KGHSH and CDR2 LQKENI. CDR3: CASSPDTRSSYEQYF. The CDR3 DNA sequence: TGTGCCAGCTCACCAGACACTCGAAGCTCCTACGAGCAGTACTTC. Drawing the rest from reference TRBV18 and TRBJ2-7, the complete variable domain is NAGVMQNPRHLVRRRGQEARLRCSPMKGHSHVYWYRQLPEEGLKFMVYLQKENIIDESGMPKERFSAEFPKEGPSILRIQQVVRGDSAAYFCASSPDTRSSYEQYFGPGTRLTVT.

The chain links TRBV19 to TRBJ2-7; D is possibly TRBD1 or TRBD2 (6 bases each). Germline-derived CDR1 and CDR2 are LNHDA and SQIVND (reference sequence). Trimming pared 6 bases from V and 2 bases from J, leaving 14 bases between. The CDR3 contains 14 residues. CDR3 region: CASSSGGRPYEQYF. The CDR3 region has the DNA TGTGCCAGTAGCTCTGGGGGGCGCCCCTACGAGCAGTACTTC. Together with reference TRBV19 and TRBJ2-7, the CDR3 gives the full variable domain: DGGITQSPKYLFRKEGQNVTLSCEQNLNHDAMYWYRQDPGQGLRLIYYSQIVNDFQKGDIAEGYSVSREKKESFPLTVTSAQKNPTAFYLCASSSGGRPYEQYFGPGTRLTVT.

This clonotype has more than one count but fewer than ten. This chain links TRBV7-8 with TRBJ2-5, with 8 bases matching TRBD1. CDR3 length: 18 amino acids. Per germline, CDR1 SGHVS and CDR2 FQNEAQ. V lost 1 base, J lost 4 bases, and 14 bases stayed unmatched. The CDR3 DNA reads TGTGCCAGCAGCTTAGATTTCTTTAGCAGGGGGCGGAGAGAGACCCAGTACTTC. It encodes CASSLDFFSRGRRETQYF. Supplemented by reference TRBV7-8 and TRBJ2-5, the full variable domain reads GAGVSQSPRYKVAKRGQDVALRCDPISGHVSLFWYQQALGQGPEFLTYFQNEAQLDKSGLPSDRFFAERPEGSVSTLKIQRTQQEDSAVYLCASSLDFFSRGRRETQYFGPGTRLLVL.